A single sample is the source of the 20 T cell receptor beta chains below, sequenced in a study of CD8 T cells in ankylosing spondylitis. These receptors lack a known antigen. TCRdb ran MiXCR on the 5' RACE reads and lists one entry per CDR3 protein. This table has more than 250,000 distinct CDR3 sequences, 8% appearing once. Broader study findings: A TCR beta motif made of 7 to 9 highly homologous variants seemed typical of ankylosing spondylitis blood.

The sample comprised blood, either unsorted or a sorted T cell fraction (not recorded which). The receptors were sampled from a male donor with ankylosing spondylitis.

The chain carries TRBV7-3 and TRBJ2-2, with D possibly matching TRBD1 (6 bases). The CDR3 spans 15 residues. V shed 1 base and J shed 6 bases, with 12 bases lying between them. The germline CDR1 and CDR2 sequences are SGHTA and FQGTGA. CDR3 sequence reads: CASSLMAGVPGELFF. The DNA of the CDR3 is TGTGCCAGCAGCTTAATGGCAGGGGTCCCCGGGGAGCTGTTTTTT.

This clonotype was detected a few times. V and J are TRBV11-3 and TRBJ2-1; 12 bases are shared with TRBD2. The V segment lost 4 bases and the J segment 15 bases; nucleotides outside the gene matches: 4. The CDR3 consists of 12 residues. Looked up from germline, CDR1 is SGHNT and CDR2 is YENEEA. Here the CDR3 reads CASSSGLAGSFF. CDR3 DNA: TGTGCCAGCAGCTCCGGACTAGCGGGGTCGTTCTTC.

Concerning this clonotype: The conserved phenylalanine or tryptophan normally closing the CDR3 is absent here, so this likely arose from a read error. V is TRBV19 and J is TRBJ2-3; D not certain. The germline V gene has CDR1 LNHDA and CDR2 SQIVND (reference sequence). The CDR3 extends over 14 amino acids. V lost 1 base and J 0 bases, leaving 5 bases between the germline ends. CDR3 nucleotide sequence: TGTGCCAGTAGTATAGTGGGCAGCACAGATACGCAGTATCTT. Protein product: CASSIVGSTDTQYL.

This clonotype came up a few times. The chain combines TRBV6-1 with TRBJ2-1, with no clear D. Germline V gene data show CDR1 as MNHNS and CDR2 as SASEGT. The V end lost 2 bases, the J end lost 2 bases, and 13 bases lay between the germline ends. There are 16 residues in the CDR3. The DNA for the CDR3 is TGTGCCAGCAGTGAACTCCTGTCAGCCCCCTACAATGAGCAGTTCTTC. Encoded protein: CASSELLSAPYNEQFF.

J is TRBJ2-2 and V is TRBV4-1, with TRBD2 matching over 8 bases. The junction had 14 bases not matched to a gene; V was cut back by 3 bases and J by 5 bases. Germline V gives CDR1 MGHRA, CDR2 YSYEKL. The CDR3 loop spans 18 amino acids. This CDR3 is CASSHPDSAGGGTGELFF. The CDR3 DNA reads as TGCGCCAGCAGCCACCCTGATAGTGCGGGAGGCGGAACCGGGGAGCTGTTTTTT.

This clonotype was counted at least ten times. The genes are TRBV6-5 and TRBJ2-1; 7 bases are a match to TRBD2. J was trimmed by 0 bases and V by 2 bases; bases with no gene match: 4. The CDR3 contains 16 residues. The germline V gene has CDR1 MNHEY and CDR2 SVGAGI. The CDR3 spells CASSYRRGSSYNEQFF. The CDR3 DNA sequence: TGTGCCAGCAGTTACCGGCGGGGGAGCTCCTACAATGAGCAGTTCTTC.

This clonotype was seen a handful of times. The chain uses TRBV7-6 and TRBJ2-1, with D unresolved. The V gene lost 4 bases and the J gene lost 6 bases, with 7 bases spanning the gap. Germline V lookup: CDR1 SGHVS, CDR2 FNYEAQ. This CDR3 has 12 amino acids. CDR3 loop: CASSYSVNEQFF. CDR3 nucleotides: TGTGCCAGCAGCTACTCAGTCAATGAGCAGTTCTTC.

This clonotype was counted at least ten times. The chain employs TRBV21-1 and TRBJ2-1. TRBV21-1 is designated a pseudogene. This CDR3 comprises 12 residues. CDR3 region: CASRERFHEQFF. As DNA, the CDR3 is TGTGCCAGCAGAGAGAGGTTCCATGAGCAGTTCTTC.

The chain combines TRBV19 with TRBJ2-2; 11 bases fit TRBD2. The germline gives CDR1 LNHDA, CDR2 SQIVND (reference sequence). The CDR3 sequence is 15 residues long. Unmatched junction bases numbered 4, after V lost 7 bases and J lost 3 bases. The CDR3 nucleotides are TGTGCCAGTACCACTAGCGGGAGATACACCGGGGAGCTGTTTTTT. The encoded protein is CASTTSGRYTGELFF.

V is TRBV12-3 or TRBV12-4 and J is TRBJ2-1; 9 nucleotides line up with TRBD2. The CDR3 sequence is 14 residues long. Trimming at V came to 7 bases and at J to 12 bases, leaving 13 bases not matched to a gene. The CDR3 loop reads CASTRGGTSWRQFF. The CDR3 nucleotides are TGTGCCAGCACCCGAGGGGGGACTAGCTGGCGGCAGTTCTTC.

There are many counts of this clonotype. The CDR3 sequence: CASRDTGPYYEQYF. CDR3 bases: TGTGCCAGCAGGGATACCGGGCCCTACTACGAGCAGTACTTC. V usage is TRBV6-1 and J usage is TRBJ2-7, with unresolved D. V was pared by 6 bases and J by 3 bases, with 15 bases between. Per the germline V gene, CDR1 is MNHNS and CDR2 is SASEGT. CDR3 length: 14 residues.

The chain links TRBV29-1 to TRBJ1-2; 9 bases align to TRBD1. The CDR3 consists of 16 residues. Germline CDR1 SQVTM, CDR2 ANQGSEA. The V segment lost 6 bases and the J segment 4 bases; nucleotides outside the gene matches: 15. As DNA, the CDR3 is TGCAGCGTGGACGGGACAGGGCCCTTGTTTGGCTATGGCTACACCTTC. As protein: CSVDGTGPLFGYGYTF.

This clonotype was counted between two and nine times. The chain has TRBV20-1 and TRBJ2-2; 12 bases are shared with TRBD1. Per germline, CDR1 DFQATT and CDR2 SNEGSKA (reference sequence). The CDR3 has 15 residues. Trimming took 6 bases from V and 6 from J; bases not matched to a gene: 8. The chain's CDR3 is CSASGTGGASGELFF. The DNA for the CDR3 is TGCAGTGCCTCCGGGACAGGGGGCGCCTCCGGGGAGCTGTTTTTT.

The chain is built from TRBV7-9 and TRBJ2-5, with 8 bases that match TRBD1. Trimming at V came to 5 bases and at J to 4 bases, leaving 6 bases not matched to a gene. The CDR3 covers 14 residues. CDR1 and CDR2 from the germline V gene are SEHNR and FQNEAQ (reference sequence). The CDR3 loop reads CASSADRVSETQYF. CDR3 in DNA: TGTGCCAGCAGCGCGGACAGGGTCTCAGAGACCCAGTACTTC.

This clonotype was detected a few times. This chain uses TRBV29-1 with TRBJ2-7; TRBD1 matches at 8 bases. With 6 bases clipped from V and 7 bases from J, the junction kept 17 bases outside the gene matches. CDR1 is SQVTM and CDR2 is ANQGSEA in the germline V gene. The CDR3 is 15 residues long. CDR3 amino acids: CSVAYAGGAGSEQYF. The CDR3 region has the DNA TGCAGCGTGGCCTACGCAGGGGGCGCCGGTAGTGAGCAGTACTTC.

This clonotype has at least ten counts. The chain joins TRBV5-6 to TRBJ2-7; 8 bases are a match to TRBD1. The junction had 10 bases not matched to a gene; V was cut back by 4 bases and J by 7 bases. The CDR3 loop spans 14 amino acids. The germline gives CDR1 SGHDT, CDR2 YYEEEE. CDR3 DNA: TGTGCCAGCAGCCCTGGACAGGGTTGGAGGGAGCAGTACTTC. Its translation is CASSPGQGWREQYF.

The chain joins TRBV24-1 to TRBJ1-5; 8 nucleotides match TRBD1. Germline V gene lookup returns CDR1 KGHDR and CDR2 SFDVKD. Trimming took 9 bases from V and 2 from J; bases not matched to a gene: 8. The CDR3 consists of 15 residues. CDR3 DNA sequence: TGTGCCACCCGGGACAGGATCGTAGGCAATCAGCCCCAGCATTTT. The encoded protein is CATRDRIVGNQPQHF.

As DNA, the CDR3 is TGTGCCAGCTCACCACATCGGACAGGGGATGTGTCCACTGAAGCTTTCTTT. It codes for CASSPHRTGDVSTEAFF. The chain combines TRBV18 with TRBJ1-1; 9 bases line up with TRBD1. Losses at the gene ends were 1 base for V and 4 bases for J; bases not matched to a gene: 10. Germline V gene sequence: CDR1 KGHSH, CDR2 LQKENI. The CDR3 spans 17 residues.

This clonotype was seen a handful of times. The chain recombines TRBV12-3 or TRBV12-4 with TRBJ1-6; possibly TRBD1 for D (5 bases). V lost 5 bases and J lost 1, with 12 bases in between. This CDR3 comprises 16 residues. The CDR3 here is CASSPAGFSYNSPLHF. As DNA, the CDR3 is TGTGCCAGCAGTCCGGCAGGGTTTTCCTATAATTCACCCCTCCACTTT.

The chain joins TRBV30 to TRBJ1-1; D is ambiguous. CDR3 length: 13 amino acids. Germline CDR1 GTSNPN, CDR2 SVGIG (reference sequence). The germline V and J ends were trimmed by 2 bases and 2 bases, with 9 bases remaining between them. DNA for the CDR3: TGTGCCTGGAGTTTGGGGAGAAACACTGAAGCTTTCTTT. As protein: CAWSLGRNTEAFF.